The 18 T cell receptor beta chains below all came from one sample that was sequenced in a study of HIV-infected patients and healthy controls. Reverse transcription used around 480 ng RNA and constant-region primers for alpha and beta. Alpha and beta chain libraries were made separately by chain-specific third strand synthesis with multiplexing indices. TCRdb processed the 5' RACE reads anew with MiXCR; each CDR3 protein has one entry. The table lists about 5,500 distinct CDR3 sequences, around 8.6% of them singletons. No cell fractionation was done, so the repertoire covers all unsorted peripheral blood T cells. Material: blood, obtained before antiretroviral therapy. The receptor source for this set is an adult with HIV infection.

This clonotype is medium-sized within its sample. The chain recombines TRBV7-8 with TRBJ2-7; TRBD1 might be the D (6 bases). Germline V gene lookup returns CDR1 SGHVS and CDR2 FQNEAQ. The V end was cut by 1 base, the J end by 6 bases, with 13 bases between. This CDR3 comprises 14 residues. The CDR3 loop is CASSLVSGAGEQYV. The CDR3, as DNA: TGTGCCAGCAGCTTAGTGTCAGGGGCGGGCGAGCAGTACGTC.

This clonotype came up many times. DNA for the CDR3: TGCAGCGTGGGCCGACAGCTGAAGCTTCGGAATGAGCAGTTCTTC. Translation gives CSVGRQLKLRNEQFF. V gene TRBV29-1 combines with J gene TRBJ2-1; D is perhaps TRBD1 (5 bases). The CDR3 runs to 15 residues. Germline V gene lookup returns CDR1 SQVTM and CDR2 ANQGSEA. V was clipped by 6 bases and J by 7 bases, with 22 bases between them.

Sample share makes this clonotype medium-sized (0.01 to 0.1%). This rearrangement joins TRBV25-1 to TRBJ2-4; 8 nucleotides line up with TRBD1. V shed 8 bases, J shed 1 base, and the junction held 1 base outside the gene matches. Germline CDR1 MGHDK, CDR2 SYGVNS. This CDR3 comprises 13 residues. The CDR3 nucleotides are TGTGCCAGCGGGGACAGGGCCAAAAACATTCAGTACTTC. Translated: CASGDRAKNIQYF.

This clonotype has at least ten counts. The chain is built from TRBV6-1 and TRBJ2-7; a weak D match, TRBD2 (5 bases). The CDR3 is made up of 14 amino acids. CDR1 and CDR2 (germline): MNHNS, SASEGT. Trimming cost V 4 bases and J 3 bases, with 13 bases left between them. The CDR3 DNA reads TGTGCCAGCAGTGTCGGACTCTCATACTACGAGCAGTACGTC. Translation: CASSVGLSYYEQYV.

This clonotype was observed a handful of times. J is TRBJ2-1 and V is TRBV25-1, with TRBD2 identical over 8 bases. With V trimmed by 5 bases and J by 9 bases, 0 bases remained unmatched. The CDR3 length is 11 residues. From germline, CDR1 is MGHDK and CDR2 SYGVNS. The CDR3 is CASSSGSEQFF. DNA for the CDR3: TGTGCCAGCAGTAGCGGGAGTGAGCAGTTCTTC.

This clonotype is medium-sized by share. The rearrangement joins TRBV7-3 to TRBJ2-1; 8 nucleotides match TRBD1. CDR1 and CDR2 (germline): SGHTA, FQGTGA. CDR3 length: 15 residues. V lost 2 bases, J lost 8 bases, and 8 bases stayed unmatched. Written as DNA, the CDR3 is TGTGCCAGCAGCTTAGAAAGGACAGGGTTCCATGAGCAGTTCTTC. Its protein product is CASSLERTGFHEQFF.

This clonotype is judged medium-sized. The rearrangement joins TRBV7-9 to TRBJ2-2; tentatively, D is TRBD1 (5 bases). The CDR3 spans 15 residues. The germline V and J ends were trimmed by 11 bases and 4 bases, with 20 bases remaining between them. Looked up from germline, CDR1 is SEHNR and CDR2 is FQNEAQ (reference sequence). The CDR3 spells CACFPRVSRTGELFF. CDR3 DNA sequence: TGTGCCTGTTTCCCCAGGGTATCACGCACCGGGGAGCTGTTTTTT.

There are a few counts of this clonotype. The chain employs TRBV19 and TRBJ1-1, with no clear D. With 7 bases removed from V and 1 base from J, the gap between germline ends came to 10 bases. The germline V gene has CDR1 LNHDA and CDR2 SQIVND (reference sequence). CDR3 length equals 13 residues. CDR3 in amino acids: CASTYWANTEAFF. CDR3 nucleotide sequence: TGTGCCAGTACCTACTGGGCGAACACTGAAGCTTTCTTT.

The sample holds many counts of this clonotype. This chain links TRBV6-6 with TRBJ1-4, with D unclear. Germline V gene data show CDR1 as MNHNY and CDR2 as SVGAGI (reference sequence). V lost 5 bases and J lost 0, with 13 bases in between. This CDR3 is built from 16 residues. CDR3 DNA: TGTGCCAGCAGTGCAGGAGGAATTGCAACTAATGAAAAACTGTTTTTT. As protein: CASSAGGIATNEKLFF.

This clonotype is judged medium-sized. This chain joins TRBV5-1 and TRBJ2-7; the D gene is possibly TRBD2 (5 bases). This CDR3 is 13 amino acids long. Trimming removed 1 base at V and 3 bases at J, with 8 bases between. The V gene's germline CDR1 is SGHRS and CDR2 YFSETQ. In nucleotides, the CDR3 is TGCGCCAGCAGCTTGAGCGGCAACTACGAGCAGTACGTC. Amino acid sequence: CASSLSGNYEQYV.

This clonotype occurred a few times. The J gene is TRBJ2-7, the V gene TRBV10-3, with D possibly TRBD2 on 5 matching bases. There are 13 residues in the CDR3. V was trimmed by 2 bases and J by 0 bases, leaving 5 bases between them. From germline, CDR1 is ENHRY and CDR2 SYGVKD. The CDR3: CAISEGSSYEQYV. DNA for the CDR3: TGTGCCATCAGTGAGGGGAGCTCCTACGAGCAGTACGTC.

Ten or more counts support this clonotype. The chain combines TRBV7-9 with TRBJ2-1; perhaps TRBD2 as D (6 bases). The ends were cut back, 3 bases at V and 5 bases at J, with 14 bases in the middle. Germline values: CDR1 SEHNR, CDR2 FQNEAQ (reference sequence). CDR3 length: 15 amino acids. The CDR3 loop is CASSLIGGRHNEQFF. The CDR3 region has the DNA TGTGCCAGCAGCTTGATCGGGGGACGTCACAATGAGCAGTTCTTC.

This clonotype was counted many times. This sequence joins TRBV7-9 and TRBJ2-1, with 7 positions matching TRBD2. The CDR3 sequence is 17 residues long. Trimming at V came to 5 bases and at J to 5 bases, leaving 15 bases not matched to a gene. The germline V gene encodes CDR1 SEHNR and CDR2 FQNEAQ (reference sequence). The CDR3 DNA is TGTGCCAGCAGCCCCAGACTAGCCTTCGCAACAAACAATGAGCAGTTCTTC. Amino acid sequence: CASSPRLAFATNNEQFF.

The sample holds many counts of this clonotype. The chain has TRBV5-6 and TRBJ2-3; D ambiguous. The CDR3 consists of 11 residues. The V gene lost 3 bases and the J gene lost 9 bases, with 8 bases spanning the gap. Germline V gene data show CDR1 as SGHDT and CDR2 as YYEEEE. CDR3 region: CASSSEWTQYF. In DNA, the CDR3 is TGTGCCAGCAGCTCAGAATGGACGCAGTATTTT. The whole variable domain, filled in from reference TRBV5-6 and TRBJ2-3, reads DAGVTQSPTHLIKTRGQQVTLRCSPKSGHDTVSWYQQALGQGPQFIFQYYEEEERQRGNFPDRFSGHQFPNYSSELNVNALLLGDSALYLCASSSEWTQYFGPGTRLTVL.

This clonotype has just a few counts. The rearrangement links TRBV11-1 to TRBJ2-3, with D hard to call. Looked up from germline, CDR1 is SGHAT and CDR2 is FQDESV (reference sequence). The CDR3 consists of 12 residues. Trimming cost V 5 bases and J 2 bases, with 5 bases left between them. The CDR3 sequence: CASSANTDTQYF. As DNA, the CDR3 is TGTGCCAGCAGCGCCAACACAGATACGCAGTATTTT. The variable domain in full, completed from reference TRBV11-1 and TRBJ2-3, reads EAEVAQSPRYKITEKSQAVAFWCDPISGHATLYWYRQILGQGPELLVQFQDESVVDDSQLPKDRFSAERLKGVDSTLKIQPAELGDSAMYLCASSANTDTQYFGPGTRLTVL.

This clonotype was counted many times. The J gene is TRBJ2-6, the V gene TRBV25-1; perhaps TRBD2 as D (5 bases). Trimming took 3 bases from V and 2 from J, leaving 14 bases between them. Germline-derived CDR1 and CDR2 are MGHDK and SYGVNS. The CDR3 spans 17 residues. CDR3 loop: CASSDRTQRAGANVLTF. CDR3 DNA: TGTGCCAGCAGTGATCGAACTCAGAGGGCTGGGGCCAACGTCCTGACTTTC.

The chain recombines TRBV19 with TRBJ2-2, with D perhaps matching TRBD1 (6 bases). Germline loops: CDR1 LNHDA, CDR2 SQIVND (reference sequence). The CDR3 covers 16 residues. V lost 3 bases, J lost 2 bases, and 13 bases lay in between. The CDR3 nucleotides read TGTGCCAGTAGTATTAGGGGGACCTTCAACACCGGGGAGCTGTTTTTT. This encodes CASSIRGTFNTGELFF.

This clonotype has ten or more counts. The V and J genes are TRBV7-3 and TRBJ2-1; 11 bases map to TRBD2. Trimming removed 4 bases from V and 9 bases from J; junction bases left unmatched: 5. The germline V gene encodes CDR1 SGHTA and CDR2 FQGTGA. The CDR3 is 14 amino acids. CDR3 loop: CASSSLAGGSEQFF. Written as DNA, the CDR3 is TGTGCCAGCAGCTCTCTAGCGGGGGGTAGTGAGCAGTTCTTC.